This record covers a single T cell receptor beta chain. Its antigen remains unknown. The germline CDR1 and CDR2 sequences are MGHRA and YSYEKL. This CDR3 comprises 14 residues. V was cut by 0 bases and J by 16 bases, with 19 bases left in between. The sample belongs to a study of glioma-infiltrating T cells. Whole-study findings and limits: CDR3 overlap between tissue and blood was very small.

Using RNA template, CDR3s of TCR alpha and beta were amplified with iRepertoire arm-PCR. For one-step reverse transcription and amplification, about 90-450 ng of tissue mRNA or PBMC total RNA was used. From the multiplex PCR reads, TCRdb called clonotypes with MiXCR, one entry per CDR3 protein. The table records under 200,000 distinct CDR3 sequences, around 40% of them present only once. Sequencing was performed on glioma tissue, nonneoplastic brain tissue, or PBMCs (not recorded which). The receptor's source is a human donor with low-grade glioma or glioblastoma, undergoing nonglioma brain surgery, or in good health (not recorded which). The chain has TRBV4-1 and TRBJ2-1; no reliable D call. The DNA for the CDR3 is TGCGCCAGCAGCCAAGAAGTGGAACCGAGAGACCCATTCTTC. Residues: CASSQEVEPRDPFF.